Listed below are T cell receptor beta chains from one sample, sequenced in a study of blood T cells in healthy people across ages. MiXCR was run by TCRdb on the 5' RACE reads, yielding one entry per CDR3 protein. The sample has 600,000 to 1,000,000 distinct CDR3 sequences, over 45% seen once. Specimen: blood. These receptors all stem from a man under 40 in good health. CDR3s include the opening cysteine and the closing phenylalanine or tryptophan. The order of the fields is D gene, V gene, clone size, J gene, CDR3 DNA, CDR3 protein. A D gene is named only where the DNA matches it firmly. Rows may omit the clone size; those that give it use once, few, many or a size class.

>.|TRBV4-3|.|TRBJ2-5
TGCGCCAGCAGCCAAGATATAGGGGTTGAGACCCAGTACTTC
CASSQDIGVETQYF
>TRBD2|TRBV7-2|few|TRBJ2-1
TGTGCCAGCAGCTTTCTAGCGGGAGGTCATGAGCAGTTCTTC
CASSFLAGGHEQFF
>.|TRBV4-3|many|TRBJ2-1
TGCGCCAGCAGCCAAGATGGAGGGAGCTCCTACAATGAGCAGTTCTTC
CASSQDGGSSYNEQFF
>.|TRBV7-9|.|TRBJ1-4
TGTGCCAGCAGCTCAAACATTAATGAAAAACTGTTTTTT
CASSSNINEKLFF
>TRBD1|TRBV3-1|.|TRBJ1-2
TGTGCCAGCAGCCAGGGACAGGGACGATACGGCTACACCTTC
CASSQGQGRYGYTF
>.|TRBV6-2/TRBV6-3|.|TRBJ2-7
TGTGCCAGCACCGATCGAAGGTTTGTCTCCGAGCAGTACTTC
CASTDRRFVSEQYF
>.|TRBV4-3|.|TRBJ2-5
TGCGCCAGCAGCCAGGACGCAGGGGCCGGGAAGACCCAGTACTTC
CASSQDAGAGKTQYF
>.|TRBV3-1|many|TRBJ2-7
TGTGCCAGCAGCCTTTTGGGACACGCTTCCTACGAGCAGTACTTC
CASSLLGHASYEQYF
>.|TRBV7-2|.|TRBJ2-1
TGTGCCAGCAGCTTAGAGGCTAGTCACTACAATGAGCAGTTCTTC
CASSLEASHYNEQFF
>TRBD1|TRBV28|.|TRBJ2-7
TGTGCCAGCAGTTTAGCCGGGACAGGGGACCCATACGAGCAGTACTTC
CASSLAGTGDPYEQYF
>TRBD1|TRBV5-1|.|TRBJ1-5
TGCGCCAGCAGCCTGGACAGGGCAAAGGGAGATAGCAATCAGCCCCAGCATTTT
CASSLDRAKGDSNQPQHF
>.|TRBV5-1|.|TRBJ1-6
TGCGCCAGCAGCTTGTCTGAGGCAGATTCACCCCTCCACTTT
CASSLSEADSPLHF
>TRBD1|TRBV4-3|once|TRBJ1-4
TGCGCCAGCAGCCATGTACCGGGACAGGGAGCGGAAAAACTGTTTTTT
CASSHVPGQGAEKLFF
>TRBD2|TRBV9|.|TRBJ2-3
TGTGCCAGCAGCGCCCAAGTTACCCACCGCGGGAGGTATACGCAGTATTTT
CASSAQVTHRGRYTQYF
>.|TRBV28|.|TRBJ1-4
TGTGCCAGCACTCCTCTTCGGGCCGACCCTAGGGAAAAACTGTTTTTT
CASTPLRADPREKLFF
>.|TRBV20-1|few|TRBJ2-1
TGCAGTGTATTAGGACGCATCCGACTCCCACCGCACTATGAGCAGTTCTTC
CSVLGRIRLPPHYEQFF
>TRBD2|TRBV10-3|.|TRBJ2-1
TGTGCCATCAGGGGGACTAGTTTCATCGAGCAGTTCTTC
CAIRGTSFIEQFF
>.|TRBV28|few|TRBJ1-2
TGTGCCAGCACACAGAACTATGGCTACACCTTC
CASTQNYGYTF
>.|TRBV7-6|.|TRBJ2-5
TGTGCCAGCAGCCACCCCGACGGAGAAGAGACCCAGTACTTC
CASSHPDGEETQYF
>.|TRBV5-6|.|TRBJ2-1
TGTGCCAGCAGCCGGGAAGCGGGCTCCAACAATGAGCAGTTCTTC
CASSREAGSNNEQFF
>.|TRBV15|few|TRBJ1-2
TGTGCCACCAGCAGAGATCCAGGGGCCCATGGCTACACCTTC
CATSRDPGAHGYTF
>.|TRBV12-3/TRBV12-4|.|TRBJ1-1
TGTGCCAGCAGTCACGGGACACCCCTTTTTGAAGCTTTCTTT
CASSHGTPLFEAFF
>.|TRBV10-3|.|TRBJ2-7
TGTGCCATCAGTGAGGGGAAAGCCTACGAGCAGTACTTC
CAISEGKAYEQYF
>.|TRBV29-1|.|TRBJ1-4
TGCAGCGTTAATGCCTATGGTGAAAAACTGTTTTTT
CSVNAYGEKLFF